The source of this T cell receptor (beta chain) is a study of shared clonotypes between healthy human individuals. Study-wide background: Sampling drew on donors who were a couple of women and a few men aged 18 to 49. Researchers assigned three CD4 naive, three CD4 memory, two CD8 naive and one CD8 memory plate to each donor.

V lost 5 bases, J lost 2 bases, and 3 bases stayed unmatched. This CDR3 is 15 amino acids long. Per the germline V gene, CDR1 is SGHTA and CDR2 is FQGNSA. Only in-frame clones appear in the TCRdb table, and some are missing; sequencing was by immunoSEQ multiplex PCR. The sample holds roughly 1.4 million clones, around 98.5% seen once. Material for sequencing was naive CD4+ T cells sorted from blood. As to subset: CD45RA+ positively selected. The receptor's source is a man aged 30-40 years in good health. The chain couples TRBV7-2 to TRBJ2-1, with 10 positions matching TRBD1. The CDR3 loop is CASSRQGATYNEQFF. CDR3 nucleotide sequence: TGTGCCAGCAGCCGACAGGGGGCTACCTACAATGAGCAGTTCTTC.